This TCR beta chain was sequenced in a study of CD8+CD57+ T cells in acquired aplastic anemia. This CDR3 is 14 amino acids long. CDR1 and CDR2 from the germline V gene are SGHTA and FQGNSA. Trimming shortened V by 0 bases and J by 6 bases, and 9 bases separated the two germline ends. TCR beta VDJ and CDR3 were profiled, and genomic DNA was the template. TCRdb fed the reads into MiXCR, producing one record per CDR3 protein. The sample lists about 180,000 distinct CDR3 sequences; less than 65% were seen once. Sequenced patients had shown CD8+CD57+ cell expansion by flow cytometry. This chain joins TRBV7-2 and TRBJ2-1; D perhaps matches TRBD2 (5 bases). The sample taken for sequencing was sorted CD4+, CD8+, or CD8+CD57+ T cells (not recorded which) from PBMCs. The origin of this receptor is a human donor with aplastic anemia. The CDR3 is CASSLAAGANEQFF. The CDR3 region has the DNA TGTGCCAGCAGCTTAGCGGCGGGCGCCAATGAGCAGTTCTTC.